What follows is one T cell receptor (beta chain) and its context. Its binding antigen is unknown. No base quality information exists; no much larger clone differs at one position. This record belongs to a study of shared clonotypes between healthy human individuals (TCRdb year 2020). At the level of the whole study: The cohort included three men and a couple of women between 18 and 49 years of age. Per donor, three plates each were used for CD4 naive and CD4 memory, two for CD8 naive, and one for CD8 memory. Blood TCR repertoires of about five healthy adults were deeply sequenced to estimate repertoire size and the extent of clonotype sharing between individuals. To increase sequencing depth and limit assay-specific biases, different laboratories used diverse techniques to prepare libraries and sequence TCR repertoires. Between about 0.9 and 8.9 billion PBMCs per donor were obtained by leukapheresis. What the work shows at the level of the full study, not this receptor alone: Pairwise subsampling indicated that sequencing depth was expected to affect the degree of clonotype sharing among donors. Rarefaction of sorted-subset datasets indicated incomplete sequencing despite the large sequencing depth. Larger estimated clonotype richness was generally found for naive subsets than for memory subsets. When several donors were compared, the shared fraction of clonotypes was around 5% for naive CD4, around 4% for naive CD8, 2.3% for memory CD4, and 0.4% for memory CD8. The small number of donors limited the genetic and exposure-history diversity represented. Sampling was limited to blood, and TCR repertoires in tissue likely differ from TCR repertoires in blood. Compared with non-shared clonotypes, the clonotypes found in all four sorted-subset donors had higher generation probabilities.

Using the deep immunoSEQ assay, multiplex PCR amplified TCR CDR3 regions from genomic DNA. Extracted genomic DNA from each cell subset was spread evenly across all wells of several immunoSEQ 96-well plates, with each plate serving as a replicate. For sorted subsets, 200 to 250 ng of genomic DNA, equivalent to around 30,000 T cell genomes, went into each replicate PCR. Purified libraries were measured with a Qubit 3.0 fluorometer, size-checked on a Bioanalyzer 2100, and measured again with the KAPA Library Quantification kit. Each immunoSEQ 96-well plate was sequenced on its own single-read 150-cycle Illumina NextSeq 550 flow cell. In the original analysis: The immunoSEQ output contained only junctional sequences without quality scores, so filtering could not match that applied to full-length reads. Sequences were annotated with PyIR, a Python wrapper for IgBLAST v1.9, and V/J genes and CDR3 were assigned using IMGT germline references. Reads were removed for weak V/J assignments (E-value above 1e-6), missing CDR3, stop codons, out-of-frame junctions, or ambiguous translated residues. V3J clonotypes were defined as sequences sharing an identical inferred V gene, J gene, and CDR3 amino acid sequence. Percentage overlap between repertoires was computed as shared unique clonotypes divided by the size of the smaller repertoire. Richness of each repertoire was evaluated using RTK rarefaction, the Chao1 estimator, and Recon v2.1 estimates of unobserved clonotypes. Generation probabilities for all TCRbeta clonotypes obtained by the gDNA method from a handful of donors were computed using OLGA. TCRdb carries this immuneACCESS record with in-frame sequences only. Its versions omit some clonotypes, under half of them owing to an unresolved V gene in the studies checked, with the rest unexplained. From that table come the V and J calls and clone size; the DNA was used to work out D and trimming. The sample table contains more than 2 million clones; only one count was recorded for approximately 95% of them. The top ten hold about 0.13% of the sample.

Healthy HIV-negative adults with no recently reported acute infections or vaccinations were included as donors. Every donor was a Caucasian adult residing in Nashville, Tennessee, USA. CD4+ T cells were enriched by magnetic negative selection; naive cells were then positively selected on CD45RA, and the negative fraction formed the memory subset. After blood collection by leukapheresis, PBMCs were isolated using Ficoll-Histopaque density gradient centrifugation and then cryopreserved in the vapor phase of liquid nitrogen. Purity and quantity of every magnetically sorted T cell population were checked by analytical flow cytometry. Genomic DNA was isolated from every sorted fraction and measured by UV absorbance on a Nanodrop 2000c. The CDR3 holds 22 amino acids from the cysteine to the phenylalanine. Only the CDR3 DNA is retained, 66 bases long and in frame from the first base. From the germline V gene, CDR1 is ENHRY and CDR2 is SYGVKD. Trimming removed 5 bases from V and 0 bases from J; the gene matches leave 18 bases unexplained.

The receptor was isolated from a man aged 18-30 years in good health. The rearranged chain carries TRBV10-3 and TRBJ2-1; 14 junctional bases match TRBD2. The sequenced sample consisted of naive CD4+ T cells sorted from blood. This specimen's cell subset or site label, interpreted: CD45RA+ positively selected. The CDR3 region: CAISQPGLAGAAVPNSYNEQFF. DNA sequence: TGTGCCATCAGTCAACCGGGACTAGCGGGAGCGGCTGTTCCTAACTCCTACAATGAGCAGTTCTTC.